Presented here are 3 T cell receptor beta chains from one specimen sequenced in a study of cytomegalovirus exposure and HLA in healthy donors. Produced via immunoSEQ multiplex PCR; TCRdb's table is partial and in-frame only. The table has fewer than 200,000 clones, around nine tenths seen once; the top ten hold less than 3.5%. The sequenced sample was PBMCs. All receptors come from a man younger than 30 in good health and CMV-seropositive.

V gene TRBV2 combines with J gene TRBJ2-1; 7 bases match TRBD2. The ends lost 1 base at V and 7 bases at J; junction bases unmatched: 7. From germline, CDR1 is SNHLY and CDR2 FYNNEI. This CDR3 has 15 amino acids. In DNA, the CDR3 is TGTGCCAGCAGTGAAGGGCTGCGGGGGAGGAATGAGCAGTTCTTC. Its translation: CASSEGLRGRNEQFF. The whole variable domain, remainder taken from reference TRBV2 and TRBJ2-1, is EPEVTQTPSHQVTQMGQEVILRCVPISNHLYFYWYRQILGQKVEFLVSFYNNEISEKSEIFDDQFSVERPDGSNFTLKIRSTKLEDSAMYFCASSEGLRGRNEQFFGPGTRLTVL.

This clone was seen only once. This chain joins TRBV6-5 and TRBJ1-2; D not resolved. Between the trimmed V and J ends, which lost 6 bases and 2 bases, there was a span of 10 bases. There are 13 residues in the CDR3. Looked up from germline, CDR1 is MNHEY and CDR2 is SVGAGI. The CDR3 DNA sequence: TGTGCCAGCAGCCCGGTAAACAACTATGGCTACACCTTC. It translates to CASSPVNNYGYTF.

The chain combines TRBV5-1 with TRBJ2-5; 8 nucleotides match TRBD1. This CDR3 is built from 17 residues. Germline CDR1 is SGHRS and CDR2 is YFSETQ. The junction had 15 bases not matched to a gene; V was cut back by 3 bases and J by 5 bases. CDR3 sequence: CASSSARLNRGWETQYF. CDR3 nucleotides: TGCGCCAGCAGCTCGGCGAGATTAAACAGGGGGTGGGAGACCCAGTACTTC.